This TCR beta chain comes out of a study of T-cell reconstitution after alpha-beta-depleted transplantation in children (dated by TCRdb to 2015 to 2016). In the study overall: Using TCR repertoire profiling, the study followed T-cell immune reconstitution in a quantitative way in children after TCRalphabeta/CD19-depleted allogeneic hematopoietic cell transplantation.

The CDR3 covers 13 residues, taking in both the cysteine and the phenylalanine. Left in the record is the CDR3 DNA by itself, 39 bases read in frame from the first base. Trimming takes 6 bases from V and 9 bases from J, and the germline ends sit 16 bases apart. The CDR1 and CDR2 encoded by the germline V gene (reference sequence) are SGHKS and YYEKEE. The treatment or condition label on this specimen signifies: allogeneic hematopoietic cell transplantation with graft depleted of TCRalphabeta T cells and CD19 B cells. The transplant recipients were children given TCRalphabeta/CD19-depleted allogeneic hematopoietic cell grafts. The library was made by PCR. Reads for this sample came from an Illumina HiSeq 2500. Molecular barcoding was employed in the preparation of TCR libraries, with unique molecular identifiers being used to normalize TCRbeta repertoire quantification. TCRdb trimmed the raw reads at Q25, called clones with MiXCR and kept productive beta chains. Every entry covers one CDR3 protein and lists the most common genes and DNA from its rows. The sample table lists about 980,000 distinct CDR3 sequences, around 30% of them with a count of one. The ten largest account for 25% to 35% of the sample.

Summary of the overall study and its limitations: The apparently early alphabetaT-cell count recovery about two months after transplant was reportedly dependent on only several hundred rapidly expanded clones derived from non-depleted graft cells. Hyperexpanded clone frequencies declined over subsequent months; after one year, T-cell counts and TCRbeta diversity were mostly attributed to newly produced T cells. In some patients, high TCRbeta diversity at day 60 was attributed to recipient T cells and intrathymic progenitors that had survived conditioning.

As for this clonotype: What antigen it recognizes has not been identified. No clone much larger than this one lies a single base away; base qualities are absent.

The sequenced sample was PBMCs, mostly from graft donor cells, obtained 360 days after TCRalphabeta/CD19-depleted stem cell transplant. This sequence uses TRBV5-5 and TRBJ2-1, with a weak D call of TRBD1 (5 bases match). This clonotype originated in a boy in the first two years of life who had a stem cell transplant for SCID, so the T cells may come from the graft donor. The CDR3 region has the sequence CASIRTQGGEQFF. In nucleotides, the sequence is TGTGCCAGCATCCGAACCCAGGGTGGTGAGCAGTTCTTC.